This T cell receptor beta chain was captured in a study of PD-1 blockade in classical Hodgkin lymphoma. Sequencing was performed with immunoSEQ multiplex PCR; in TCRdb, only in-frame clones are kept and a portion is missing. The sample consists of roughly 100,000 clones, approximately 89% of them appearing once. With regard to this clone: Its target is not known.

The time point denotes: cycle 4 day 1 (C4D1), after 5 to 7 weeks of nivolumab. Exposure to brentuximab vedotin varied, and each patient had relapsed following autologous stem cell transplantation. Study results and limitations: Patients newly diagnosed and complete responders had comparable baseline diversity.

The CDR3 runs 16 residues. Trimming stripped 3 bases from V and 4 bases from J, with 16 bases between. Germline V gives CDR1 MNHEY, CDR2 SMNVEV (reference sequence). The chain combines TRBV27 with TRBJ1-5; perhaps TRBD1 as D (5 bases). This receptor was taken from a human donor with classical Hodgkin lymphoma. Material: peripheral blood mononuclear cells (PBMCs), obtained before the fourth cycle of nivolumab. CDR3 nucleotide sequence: TGTGCCAGCAGTTTTTATGGGCAGGGCCTAAATCAGCCCCAGCATTTT. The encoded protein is CASSFYGQGLNQPQHF.